This TCR beta chain was found in a study of cytomegalovirus exposure and HLA in healthy donors. Background on the study: From HLA-typed donors, an early data release held tens of millions of unique TCRs.

The PCR contained 60 Vbeta and 13 Jbeta primers. Produced via immunoSEQ multiplex PCR; TCRdb's table is partial and in-frame only. This sample contains some 56,000 clones. Study-level findings and limits: Within an earlier analysis, most TCR beta V segments proved productive either about 87% or about 30% of the time. The authors later found TCR association rates varying by HLA locus, with DRB1 most and HLA-C fewest. In a later analysis, at a false discovery rate of 0.05, 15,000 to 20,000 TCR beta sequences matched HLA alleles.

The CDR3 consists of 14 residues. Germline CDR1 SGHTA, CDR2 FQGTGA. V was cut by 1 base and J by 4 bases, with 10 bases left in between. On this clone: Its antigen is unidentified.

This receptor was taken from a woman aged 30 to 39 in good health and CMV-seropositive. The sample comprised PBMCs. The chain employs TRBV7-3 and TRBJ2-5; D ambiguous. In nucleotides, the CDR3 is TGTGCCAGCAGCTTAAATTATGGGCCAGAGACCCAGTACTTC. It specifies CASSLNYGPETQYF.